Reported below is one T cell receptor beta chain. The target antigen is unknown. Terminally differentiated effector memory CD45RA+ cells were left out of the naive CD8 fraction, which was CD45RO-negative and positively selected for CCR7. Germline V gives CDR1 MNHEY, CDR2 SMNVEV (reference sequence). This CDR3 is built from 16 residues. Trimming took off 3 bases at V and 3 bases at J, with 17 bases between the two ends. The data were obtained in a study of shared clonotypes between healthy human individuals. Broader study findings: Rarefaction showed sorted-subset sequencing was incomplete despite large depth.

Assay used: immunoSEQ multiplex PCR; TCRdb lists only in-frame clones, some missing. The repertoire holds around 560,000 clones, with roughly 96% as singletons. The sample consisted of naive CD8+ T cells sorted from blood. This sequence was found in a young woman in good health. The V gene is TRBV27, the J gene TRBJ2-5; a weak D match, TRBD2 (5 bases). For the CDR3, the DNA is TGTGCCAGCAGTTTGAGGTGGGGTGGAGGAAAAGAGACCCAGTACTTC. As protein: CASSLRWGGGKETQYF.